This T cell receptor (beta chain) was documented in a study of blood T cell repertoires in COVID-19. Turning to the study itself: The United States, Italy and Spain provided the acute and convalescent COVID-19 samples.

Germline assignment: CDR1 SNHLY and CDR2 FYNNEI. Deletions cut 8 bases from V and 0 bases from J, with 16 bases between. The CDR3 length is 15 residues. Across fewer than 25 US areas, participants ranged in age from about 18 to 90 years. Recovered participants had two consecutive negative NP/OP PCR tests, healthcare professional clearance, or symptom resolution. The table came from immunoSEQ multiplex PCR; TCRdb's copy has only in-frame clones and leaves some out. The profile covers about 370,000 clones, with 80% to 90% appearing a single time and 0.95% to 1.1% taken by the ten largest. This receptor was obtained from a man aged 18-30 years who had recovered from COVID-19. The V call is TRBV2, the J call TRBJ1-2; a weak D match, TRBD1 (6 bases). Source material: PBMCs or T cells enriched from blood (not recorded which). DNA of the CDR3: TGTGCCAGCCGGGCCCAGGGGATAACTAACTATGGCTACACCTTC. Protein product: CASRAQGITNYGYTF. Based on the CDR3 plus reference TRBV2 and TRBJ1-2, the full variable domain is EPEVTQTPSHQVTQMGQEVILRCVPISNHLYFYWYRQILGQKVEFLVSFYNNEISEKSEIFDDQFSVERPDGSNFTLKIRSTKLEDSAMYFCASRAQGITNYGYTFGSGTRLTVV.